This T cell receptor (beta chain) was identified during a study of T-cell reconstitution after alpha-beta-depleted transplantation in children. The authors prepared the TCRbeta library with unique molecular identifiers. TCRdb ran MiXCR on the PCR reads and lists one entry per CDR3 protein. Seen here are approximately 640,000 distinct CDR3 sequences, roughly 17% observed once, and the top ten hold over 0.95%. CDR1 is SEHNR and CDR2 is FQNEAQ in the germline V gene (reference sequence). The ends lost 3 bases at V and 8 bases at J; junction bases unmatched: 5. There are 13 residues in the CDR3. The starting material was PBMCs from the stem cell graft donor, obtained from the stem cell graft. This receptor was identified in a human donor who donated a stem cell graft to a child with acute myeloid leukemia. The chain employs TRBV7-9 and TRBJ1-2; 8 bases fit TRBD1. The CDR3 DNA reads TGTGCCAGCAGCTTGGACAGGGTTGAAGGCTACACCTTC. Protein: CASSLDRVEGYTF.